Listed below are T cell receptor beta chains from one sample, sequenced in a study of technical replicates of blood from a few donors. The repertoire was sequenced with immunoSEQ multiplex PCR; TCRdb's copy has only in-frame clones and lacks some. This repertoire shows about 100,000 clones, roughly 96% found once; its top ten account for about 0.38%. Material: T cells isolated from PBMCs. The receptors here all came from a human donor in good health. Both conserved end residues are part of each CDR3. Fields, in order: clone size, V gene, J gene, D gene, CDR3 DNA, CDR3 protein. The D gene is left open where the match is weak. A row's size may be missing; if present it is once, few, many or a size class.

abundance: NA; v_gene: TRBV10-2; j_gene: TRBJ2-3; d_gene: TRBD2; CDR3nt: TGCGCCACCTCAAGCGGGAGGGGAGATACGCAGTATTTT; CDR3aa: CATSSGRGDTQYF
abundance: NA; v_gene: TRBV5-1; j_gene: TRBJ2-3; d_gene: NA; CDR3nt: TGCGCCAGCAGCTACCAGGGTTACGCAGATACGCAGTATTTT; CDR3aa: CASSYQGYADTQYF
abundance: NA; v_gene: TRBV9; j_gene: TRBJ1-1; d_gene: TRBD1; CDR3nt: TGTGCCAGCAGCGTTGCCCCGGGACAGCTTAACACTGAAGCTTTCTTT; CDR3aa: CASSVAPGQLNTEAFF
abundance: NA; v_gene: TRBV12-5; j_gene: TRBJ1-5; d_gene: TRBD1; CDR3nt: TGTGCTAGTGGTCCGACCGACAGGGTTCATCAGCCCCAGCATTTT; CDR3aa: CASGPTDRVHQPQHF
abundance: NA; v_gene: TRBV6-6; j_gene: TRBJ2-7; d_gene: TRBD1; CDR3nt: TGTGCCAGCAGTAACCCCGGGACAGGGTCCTACGAGCAGTACTTC; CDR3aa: CASSNPGTGSYEQYF
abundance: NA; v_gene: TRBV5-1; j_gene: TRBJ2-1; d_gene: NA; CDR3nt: TGCGCCAGCAGCTTGTCGGGACTGAACAATGAGCAGTTCTTC; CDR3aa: CASSLSGLNNEQFF
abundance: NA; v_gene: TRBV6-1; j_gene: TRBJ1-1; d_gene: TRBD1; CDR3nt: TGTGCCAGCTCCTGGGACAGGGTTCATACTGAAGCTTTCTTT; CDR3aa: CASSWDRVHTEAFF
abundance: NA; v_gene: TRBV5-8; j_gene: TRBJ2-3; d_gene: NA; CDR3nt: TGTGCCAGCAGCACCAGAGCCCGAGGAGATACGCAGTATTTT; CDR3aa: CASSTRARGDTQYF
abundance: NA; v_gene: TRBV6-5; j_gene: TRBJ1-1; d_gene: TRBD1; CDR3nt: TGTGCCAGCAGTTACTACAGGGGAATTGGCACTGAAGCTTTCTTT; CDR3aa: CASSYYRGIGTEAFF
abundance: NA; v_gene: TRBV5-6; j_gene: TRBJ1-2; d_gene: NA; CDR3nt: TGTGCCAGCAGCTTGGGGCAGGGGATCTATGGCTACACCTTC; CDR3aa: CASSLGQGIYGYTF
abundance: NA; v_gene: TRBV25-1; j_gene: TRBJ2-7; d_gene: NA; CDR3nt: TGTGCCAGCAGTCAGGGGAACTACGAGCAGTACTTC; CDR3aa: CASSQGNYEQYF
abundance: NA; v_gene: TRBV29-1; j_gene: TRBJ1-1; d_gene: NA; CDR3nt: TGCGGAGGGGAACGGGGGTACACTGAAGCTTTCTTT; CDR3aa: CGGERGYTEAFF
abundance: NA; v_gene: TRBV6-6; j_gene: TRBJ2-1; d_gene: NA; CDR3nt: TGTGCCAACAGTTGGTGGTCGGGTGCTAATGAGCAGTTCTTC; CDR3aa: CANSWWSGANEQFF
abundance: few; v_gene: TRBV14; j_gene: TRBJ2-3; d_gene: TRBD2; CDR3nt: TGTGCCAGCAGCCAATGGTTCGGGACTAGAGTCGCAGATACGCAGTATTTT; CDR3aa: CASSQWFGTRVADTQYF
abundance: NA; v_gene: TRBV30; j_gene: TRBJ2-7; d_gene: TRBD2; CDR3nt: TGTGCCTGGAGCGACCTTCTAGCGGGAGTTACCTACGAGCAGTACTTC; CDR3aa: CAWSDLLAGVTYEQYF
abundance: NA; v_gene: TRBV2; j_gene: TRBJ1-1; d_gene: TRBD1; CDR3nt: TGTGCCAGCAGGCGTACAGGGGTTAACACTGAAGCTTTCTTT; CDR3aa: CASRRTGVNTEAFF
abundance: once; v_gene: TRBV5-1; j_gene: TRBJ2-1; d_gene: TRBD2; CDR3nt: TGCGCCAGCAGCCCTAGGACTAGCGGGAGTAATGAGCAGTTCTTC; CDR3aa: CASSPRTSGSNEQFF
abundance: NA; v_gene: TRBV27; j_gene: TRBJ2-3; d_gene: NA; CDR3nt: TGTGCCAGCAGTAACCTCGGGTACACAGATACGCAGTATTTT; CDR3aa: CASSNLGYTDTQYF
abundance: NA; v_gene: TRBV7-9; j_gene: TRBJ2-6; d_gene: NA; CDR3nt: TGTGCCAGCAGCTTCGTCGGTACCGGGGCCAACGTCCTGACTTTC; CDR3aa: CASSFVGTGANVLTF
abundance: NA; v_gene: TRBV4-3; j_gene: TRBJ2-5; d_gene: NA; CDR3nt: TGCGCCAGCAGCCAAGATCCAGGGGAGGAGACCCAGTACTTC; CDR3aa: CASSQDPGEETQYF
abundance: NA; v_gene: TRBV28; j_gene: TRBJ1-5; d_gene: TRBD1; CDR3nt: TGTGCCAGCAGTTTCGCGGGACAGGGTCATCAGCCCCAGCATTTT; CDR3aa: CASSFAGQGHQPQHF
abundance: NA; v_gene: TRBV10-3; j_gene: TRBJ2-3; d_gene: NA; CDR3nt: TGTGCCATCAGTGAGTCGAGGGTAAGCACAGATACGCAGTATTTT; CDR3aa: CAISESRVSTDTQYF